One TCR beta chain is described in this entry. As yet, its antigen is unknown. Use of 60 Vbeta and 13 Jbeta primers characterized the PCR. Data came from immunoSEQ multiplex PCR; TCRdb stores just in-frame clones and leaves some out. The sample lists tens of thousands of clones; just under 75% were seen once. This entry belongs to a study of cytomegalovirus exposure and HLA in healthy donors. Turning to the study itself: A data release that came early held approximately 92 million unique TCRs from HLA-typed donors.

Germline V gene data show CDR1 as MNHNS and CDR2 as SASEGT. The CDR3 totals 14 residues. V was shortened by 6 bases and J by 0 bases, with 9 bases between the two germline ends. Study findings and constraints: Fewer N-insertions (relative to the roughly 700-donor mean) were reportedly seen in an Asian-associated ancestry cluster in a later analysis. There were some V segments, including TRBV6-2 and TRBV6-3, excluded as indistinguishable. In an earlier analysis, about 87% or about 30%: the productive usage of most TCR beta V segments.

Sequencing was performed on PBMCs. The genes are TRBV6-1 and TRBJ2-1; D remains ambiguous. The TCR was taken from a woman aged 25 to 45 in good health and CMV-seronegative. CDR3 in amino acids: CASRVSNSYNEQFF. CDR3 nucleotide sequence: TGTGCCAGCAGGGTTAGCAACTCCTACAATGAGCAGTTCTTC.